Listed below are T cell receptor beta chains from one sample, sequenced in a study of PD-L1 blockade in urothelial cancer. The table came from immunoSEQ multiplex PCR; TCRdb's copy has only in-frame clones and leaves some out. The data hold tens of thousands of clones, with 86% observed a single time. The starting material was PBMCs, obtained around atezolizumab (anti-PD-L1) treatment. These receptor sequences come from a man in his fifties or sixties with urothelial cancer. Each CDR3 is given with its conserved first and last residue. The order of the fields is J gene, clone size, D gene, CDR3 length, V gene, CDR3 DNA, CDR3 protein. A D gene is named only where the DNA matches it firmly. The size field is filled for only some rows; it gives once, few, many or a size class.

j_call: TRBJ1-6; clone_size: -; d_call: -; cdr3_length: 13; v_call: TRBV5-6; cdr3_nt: TGTGCCAGCAGCTTGGACAGGTTGGCGCACCTCCACTTT; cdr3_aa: CASSLDRLAHLHF
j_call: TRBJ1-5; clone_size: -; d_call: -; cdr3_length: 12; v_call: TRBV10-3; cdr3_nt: TGTGCCACCAGACAGGACAATCAGCCCCAGCATTTT; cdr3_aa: CATRQDNQPQHF
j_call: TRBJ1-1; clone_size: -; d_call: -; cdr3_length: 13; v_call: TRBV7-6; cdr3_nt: TGTGCCAGCAGCTTAGTTCAGGGGAATGAAGCTTTCTTT; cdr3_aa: CASSLVQGNEAFF
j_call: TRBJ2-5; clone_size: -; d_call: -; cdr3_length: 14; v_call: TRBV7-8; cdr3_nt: TGTGCCAGCAGCTTAGAGAGGCCCCTGGAGACCCAGTACTTC; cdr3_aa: CASSLERPLETQYF
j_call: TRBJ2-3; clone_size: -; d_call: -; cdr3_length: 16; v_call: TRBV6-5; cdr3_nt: TGTGCCAGCAGTTACTCGATTTCAGGGGGGAGTGGTACGCAGTATTTT; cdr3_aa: CASSYSISGGSGTQYF
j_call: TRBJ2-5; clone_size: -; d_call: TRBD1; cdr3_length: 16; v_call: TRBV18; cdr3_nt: TGTGCCAGCTCCCCCCTGAACAGGGGGGCCGGGGAGACCCAGTACTTC; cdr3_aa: CASSPLNRGAGETQYF
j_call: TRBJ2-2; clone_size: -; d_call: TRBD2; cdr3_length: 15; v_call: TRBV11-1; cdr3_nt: TGTGCCAGCAGCCCAGCGGGAGGGCCGACCGGGGAGCTGTTTTTT; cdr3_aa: CASSPAGGPTGELFF
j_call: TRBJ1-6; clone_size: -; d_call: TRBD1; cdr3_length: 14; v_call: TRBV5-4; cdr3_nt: TGTGCCAGCAACCCGACAGGGCATAATTCACCCCTCCACTTT; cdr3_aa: CASNPTGHNSPLHF
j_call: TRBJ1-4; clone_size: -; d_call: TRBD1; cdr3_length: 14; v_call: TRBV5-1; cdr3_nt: TGCGCCAGCGCCCCAGGGGGCACTAATGAAAAACTGTTTTTT; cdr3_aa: CASAPGGTNEKLFF
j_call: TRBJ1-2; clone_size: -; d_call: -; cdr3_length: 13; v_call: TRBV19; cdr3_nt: TGTGCCAGTAGCCCCCTTCGTCAGGGTGGCTACACCTTC; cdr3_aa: CASSPLRQGGYTF
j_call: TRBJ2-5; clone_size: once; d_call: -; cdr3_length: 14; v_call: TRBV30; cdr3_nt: TGTGCCTGGAGTCCTCCGGGACTGGGGGTGGCCCAGTACTTC; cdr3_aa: CAWSPPGLGVAQYF
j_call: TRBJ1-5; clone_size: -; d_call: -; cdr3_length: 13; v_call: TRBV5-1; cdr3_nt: TGCGCCAGCAGTACTACGGGCAATCAGCCCCAGCATTTT; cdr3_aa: CASSTTGNQPQHF
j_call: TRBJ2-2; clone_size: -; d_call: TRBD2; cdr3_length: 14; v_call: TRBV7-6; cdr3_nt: TGTGCCAGCAGCTTAGGGGCGGCTAGCGGTGAGCTGTTTTTT; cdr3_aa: CASSLGAASGELFF
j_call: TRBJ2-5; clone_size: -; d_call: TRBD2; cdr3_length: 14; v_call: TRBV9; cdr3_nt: TGTGCCAGCAGCGTTGGGGGGGTGCAAGAGACCCAGTACTTC; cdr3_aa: CASSVGGVQETQYF
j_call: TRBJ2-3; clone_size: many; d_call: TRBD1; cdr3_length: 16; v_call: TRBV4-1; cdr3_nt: TGCGCCAGCAGCCTAGGGGGGACAGGGGGCTCTAATACGCAGTATTTT; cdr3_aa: CASSLGGTGGSNTQYF
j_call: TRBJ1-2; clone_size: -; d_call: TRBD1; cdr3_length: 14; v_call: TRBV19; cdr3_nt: TGTGCCAGTAGTATCGGACAGGACCGCTATGGCTACACCTTC; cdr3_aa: CASSIGQDRYGYTF
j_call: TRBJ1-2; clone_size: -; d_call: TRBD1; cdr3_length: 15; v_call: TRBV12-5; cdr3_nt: TGTGCTAGTGGTTCCCCGGACAGGGGGCTCTATGGCTACACCTTC; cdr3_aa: CASGSPDRGLYGYTF
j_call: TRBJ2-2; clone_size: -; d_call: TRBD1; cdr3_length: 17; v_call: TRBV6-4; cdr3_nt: TGTGCCAGCAGTGACTCTAGGCAGGGGGCGAACACCGGGGAGCTGTTTTTT; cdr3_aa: CASSDSRQGANTGELFF
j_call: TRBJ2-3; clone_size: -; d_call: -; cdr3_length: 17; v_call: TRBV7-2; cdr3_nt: TGTGCCAGCAGCCCCCAGATGGGACTGCCTAGCACAGATACGCAGTATTTT; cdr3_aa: CASSPQMGLPSTDTQYF
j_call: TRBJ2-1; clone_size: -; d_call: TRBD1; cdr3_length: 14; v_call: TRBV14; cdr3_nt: TGTGCCAGCAGCCAAGAAAACAGGGGAAATGAGCAGTTCTTC; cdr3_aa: CASSQENRGNEQFF
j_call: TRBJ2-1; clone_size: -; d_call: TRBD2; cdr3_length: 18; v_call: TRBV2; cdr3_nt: TGTGCCAGTCTTTTGTTGGCTAGCGGGAGTAGCTCCTACAATGAGCAGTTCTTC; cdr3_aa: CASLLLASGSSSYNEQFF
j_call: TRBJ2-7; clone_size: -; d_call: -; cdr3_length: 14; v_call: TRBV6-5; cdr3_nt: TGTGCCAGCAGTTCGGACCGGCGGGCCTACGAGCAGTACTTC; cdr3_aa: CASSSDRRAYEQYF
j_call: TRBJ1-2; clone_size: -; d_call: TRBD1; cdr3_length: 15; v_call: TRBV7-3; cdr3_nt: TGTGCCAGCAGCTCCTCGACAGGGGGGGTGGGAGGCTACACCTTC; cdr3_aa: CASSSSTGGVGGYTF
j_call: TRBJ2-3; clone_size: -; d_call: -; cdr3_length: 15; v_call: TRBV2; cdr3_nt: TGTGCCAGCAGTGAAGCTACAGGGAGCACAGATACGCAGTATTTT; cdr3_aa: CASSEATGSTDTQYF
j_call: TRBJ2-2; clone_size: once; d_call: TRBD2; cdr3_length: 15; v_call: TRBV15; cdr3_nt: TGTGCCACCAGCAGAGTAGCGGGGGGCTCCGGGGAGCTGTTTTTT; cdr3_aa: CATSRVAGGSGELFF
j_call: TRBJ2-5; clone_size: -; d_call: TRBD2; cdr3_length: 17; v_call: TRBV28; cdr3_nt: TGTGCCAGCAGCACCCCCCACCTAGCGGGGGTCCAAGAGACCCAGTACTTC; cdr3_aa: CASSTPHLAGVQETQYF
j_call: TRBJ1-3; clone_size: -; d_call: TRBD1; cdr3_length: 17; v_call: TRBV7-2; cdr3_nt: TGTGCCAGCAGCTTAAAAGCTGGACAGGGCTCTGGAAACACCATATATTTT; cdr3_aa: CASSLKAGQGSGNTIYF
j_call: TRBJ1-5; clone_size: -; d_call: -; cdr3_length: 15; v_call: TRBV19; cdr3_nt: TGTGCCAGTAGGGACGGGGGGGGCGGCAATCAGCCCCAGCATTTT; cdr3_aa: CASRDGGGGNQPQHF
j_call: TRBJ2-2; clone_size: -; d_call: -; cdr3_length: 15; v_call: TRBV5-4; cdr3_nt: TGTGCCAGCAGCTTGCAACTCCGAGACACCGGGGAGCTGTTTTTT; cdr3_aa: CASSLQLRDTGELFF
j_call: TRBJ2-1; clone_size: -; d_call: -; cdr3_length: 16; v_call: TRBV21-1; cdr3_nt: TGTGCCAGCAGCAAACATGTAGCGGGAGGTTACAATGAGCAGTTCTTC; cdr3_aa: CASSKHVAGGYNEQFF
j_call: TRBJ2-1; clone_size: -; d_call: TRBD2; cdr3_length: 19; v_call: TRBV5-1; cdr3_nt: TGCGCCAGCAGCCCCCATTGGGGGAGGGCCGATTTGGCCTACAATGAGCAGTTCTTC; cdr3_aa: CASSPHWGRADLAYNEQFF
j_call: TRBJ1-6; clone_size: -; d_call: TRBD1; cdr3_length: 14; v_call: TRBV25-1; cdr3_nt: TGTGCCAGTTCTCCCGGGACAGTCATTTCATCCCTCCACTTT; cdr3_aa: CASSPGTVISSLHF
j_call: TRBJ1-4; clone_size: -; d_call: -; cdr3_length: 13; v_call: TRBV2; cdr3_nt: TGTGCCAGCAGTGTGAGGGTTGGTGAAAAACTGTTTTTT; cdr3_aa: CASSVRVGEKLFF
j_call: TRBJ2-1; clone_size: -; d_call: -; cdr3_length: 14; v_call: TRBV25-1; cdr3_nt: TGTGCCAGCAGTGGGCCCCAGTCTGTTAATGAGCAGTTCTTC; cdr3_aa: CASSGPQSVNEQFF
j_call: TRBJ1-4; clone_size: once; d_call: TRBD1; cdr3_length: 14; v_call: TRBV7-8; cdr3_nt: TGTGCCAGCAGAAGACAGGGCCCTAATGAAAAACTGTTTTTT; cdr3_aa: CASRRQGPNEKLFF
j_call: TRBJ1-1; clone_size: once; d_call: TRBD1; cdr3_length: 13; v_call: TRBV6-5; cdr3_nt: TGTGCCAGCAGCTCGGGACAGACCACTGAAGCTTTCTTT; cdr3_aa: CASSSGQTTEAFF
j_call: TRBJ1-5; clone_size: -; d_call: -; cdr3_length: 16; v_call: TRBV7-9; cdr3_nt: TGTGCCAGCAGCCCCGGACAGTTCGGGAGCAATCAGCCCCAGCATTTT; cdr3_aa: CASSPGQFGSNQPQHF
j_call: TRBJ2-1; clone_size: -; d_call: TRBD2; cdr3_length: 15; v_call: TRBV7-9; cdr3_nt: TGTGCCAGCAGCTTACGACTAGCGGGAGTCGATGAGCAGTTCTTC; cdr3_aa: CASSLRLAGVDEQFF
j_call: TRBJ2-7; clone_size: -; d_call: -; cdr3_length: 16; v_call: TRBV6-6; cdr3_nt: TGTGCCAGCAGTTACCCCCCGGGGTTTAACTCCTACGAGCAGTACTTC; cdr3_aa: CASSYPPGFNSYEQYF
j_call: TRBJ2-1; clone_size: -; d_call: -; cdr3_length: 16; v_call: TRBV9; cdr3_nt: TGTGCCAGCAGCGTAGCTCCCCGGGTAGACTACAATGAGCAGTTCTTC; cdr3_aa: CASSVAPRVDYNEQFF
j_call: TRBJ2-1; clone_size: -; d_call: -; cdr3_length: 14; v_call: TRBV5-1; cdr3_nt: TGCGCCAGCAGCATTGAGCGGGCCGCGGGTGAGCAGTTCTTC; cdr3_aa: CASSIERAAGEQFF
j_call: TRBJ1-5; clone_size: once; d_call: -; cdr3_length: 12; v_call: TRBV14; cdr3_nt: TGTGCCAGCAGCTCGGGGAATCAGCCCCAGCATTTT; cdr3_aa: CASSSGNQPQHF
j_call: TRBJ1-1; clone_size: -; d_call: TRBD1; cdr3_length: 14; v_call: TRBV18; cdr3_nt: TGTGCCAGCTCACCGGGACAGGGCAACACTGAAGCTTTCTTT; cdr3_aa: CASSPGQGNTEAFF
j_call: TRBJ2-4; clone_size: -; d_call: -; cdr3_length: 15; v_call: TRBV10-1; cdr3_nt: TGCGCCAGCAGTGAGTTGGGAGAAGCCAAAAACATTCAGTACTTC; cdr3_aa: CASSELGEAKNIQYF
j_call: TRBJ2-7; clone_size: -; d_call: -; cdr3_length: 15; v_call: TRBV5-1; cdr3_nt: TGCGCCAGCAGCTTACTCTTTACAGGGTCTAACGAGCAGTACTTC; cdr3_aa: CASSLLFTGSNEQYF
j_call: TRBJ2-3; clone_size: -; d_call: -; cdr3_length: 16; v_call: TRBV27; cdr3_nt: TGTGCCAGCAGTTTATTCACAGGTTCTTTCGCAGATACGCAGTATTTT; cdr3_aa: CASSLFTGSFADTQYF
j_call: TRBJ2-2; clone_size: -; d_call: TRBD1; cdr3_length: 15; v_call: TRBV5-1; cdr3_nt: TGCGCCAGCAGCTTGGTCCAGGGGGACACCGGGGAGCTGTTTTTT; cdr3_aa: CASSLVQGDTGELFF
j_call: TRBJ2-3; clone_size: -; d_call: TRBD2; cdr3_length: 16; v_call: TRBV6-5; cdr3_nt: TGTGCCAGCAGTTACATCGGACTAGCGGGAGCAGATACGCAGTATTTT; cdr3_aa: CASSYIGLAGADTQYF
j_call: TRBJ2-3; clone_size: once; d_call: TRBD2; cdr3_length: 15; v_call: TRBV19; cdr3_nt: TGTGCCAGTAGTCGGACTAGCGGAGTCACAGATACGCAGTATTTT; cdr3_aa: CASSRTSGVTDTQYF
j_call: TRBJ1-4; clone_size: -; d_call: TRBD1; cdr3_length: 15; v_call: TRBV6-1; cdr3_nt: TGTGCCAGCAGTGATCAACAGGGGGCCGGAGAAAAACTGTTTTTT; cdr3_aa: CASSDQQGAGEKLFF
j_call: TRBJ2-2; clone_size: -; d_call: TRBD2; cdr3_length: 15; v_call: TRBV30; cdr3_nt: TGTGCCTGGAGTCAGCGGGGGCCCAACACCGGGGAGCTGTTTTTT; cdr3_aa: CAWSQRGPNTGELFF
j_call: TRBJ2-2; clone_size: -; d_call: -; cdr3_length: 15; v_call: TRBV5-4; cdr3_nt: TGTGCCAGCAGCTTGGGCAGAAAAAACACCGGGGAGCTGTTTTTT; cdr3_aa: CASSLGRKNTGELFF